Listed here is a single TCR beta chain. Its antigen is as yet unknown. Germline is not matched at one junction end, which may reflect a read error. The sample comes from a study of T cell repertoires in cytomegalovirus infection. Whole-study findings and limits: Across the ex vivo response, the dominant clonotypes were HLA-C-restricted CMV-specific TCR beta clonotypes.

TCRdb itself ran the reads through MiXCR, one entry per CDR3 protein. The sample holds about 530,000 distinct CDR3 sequences, about 26% seen once. CDR3 length: 17 amino acids. The origin of this receptor is a human donor in good health (CMV status not recorded). Some clones in this sample may be carry-over from other donors' samples. The sample consisted of PBMCs. This rearrangement joins TRBV12-3 or TRBV12-4 to TRBJ2-1; maybe TRBD2 (6 bases). CDR3 in DNA: TGTGCCAGCAGCCAATTAGCGGCGCGCACTATCTACGATGAGCAGTTCTTC. It encodes CASSQLAARTIYDEQFF.